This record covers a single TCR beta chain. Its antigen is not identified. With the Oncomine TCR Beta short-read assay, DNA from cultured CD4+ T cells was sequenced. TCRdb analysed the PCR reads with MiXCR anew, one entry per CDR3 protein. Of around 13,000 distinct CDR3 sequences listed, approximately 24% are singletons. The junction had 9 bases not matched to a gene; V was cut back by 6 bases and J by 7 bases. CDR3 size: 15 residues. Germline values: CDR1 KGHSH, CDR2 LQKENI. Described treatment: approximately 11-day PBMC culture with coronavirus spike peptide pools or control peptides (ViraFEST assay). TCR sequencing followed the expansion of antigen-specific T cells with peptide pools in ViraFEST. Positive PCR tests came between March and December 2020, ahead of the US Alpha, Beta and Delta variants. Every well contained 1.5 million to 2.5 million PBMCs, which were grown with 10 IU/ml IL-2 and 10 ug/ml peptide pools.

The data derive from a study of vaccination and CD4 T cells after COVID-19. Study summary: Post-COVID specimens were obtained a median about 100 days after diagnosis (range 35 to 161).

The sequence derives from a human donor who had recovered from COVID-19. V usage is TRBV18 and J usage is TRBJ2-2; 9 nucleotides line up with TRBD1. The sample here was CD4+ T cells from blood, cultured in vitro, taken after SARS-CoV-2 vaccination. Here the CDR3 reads CASSLTGQGVGELFF. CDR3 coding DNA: TGTGCCAGCTCTCTTACGGGACAGGGAGTCGGGGAGCTGTTTTTT. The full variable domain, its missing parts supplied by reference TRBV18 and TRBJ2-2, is NAGVMQNPRHLVRRRGQEARLRCSPMKGHSHVYWYRQLPEEGLKFMVYLQKENIIDESGMPKERFSAEFPKEGPSILRIQQVVRGDSAAYFCASSLTGQGVGELFFGEGSRLTVL.